This T cell receptor (beta chain) was captured in a study of blood T cell repertoires in COVID-19. Study in general: COVID-19 samples collected from the United States, Italy and Spain covered acute and convalescent phases. T cells, B-cell-depleted T cells, or PBMCs provided the cDNA or gDNA that served as material.

Authors' analysis steps: Researchers report that nucleated cell counts were estimated from reference gene primer amplification. Repertoires were generated with immunoSEQ multiplex PCR, while TCRdb's copy carries only in-frame clones and drops some. D and trimming were read from the DNA, whereas the V and J calls and clone size are those reported in that table. This sample has 200,000 to 300,000 clones, with 65% to 90% found just once. The sequenced sample was peripheral blood. The origin of this receptor is a man aged 25-40 years with active or convalescent COVID-19.

CDR3 DNA: TGTGCCAGCAGATCCGGGACAGGGTATGGGAGAGAGCAGTTCTTC. This encodes CASRSGTGYGREQFF. This chain uses TRBV5-6 with TRBJ2-1, with 9 bases identical to TRBD1. The CDR3 runs 15 residues. Losses at the gene ends were 5 bases for V and 10 bases for J; bases not matched to a gene: 13. Per the germline V gene, CDR1 is SGHDT and CDR2 is YYEEEE.